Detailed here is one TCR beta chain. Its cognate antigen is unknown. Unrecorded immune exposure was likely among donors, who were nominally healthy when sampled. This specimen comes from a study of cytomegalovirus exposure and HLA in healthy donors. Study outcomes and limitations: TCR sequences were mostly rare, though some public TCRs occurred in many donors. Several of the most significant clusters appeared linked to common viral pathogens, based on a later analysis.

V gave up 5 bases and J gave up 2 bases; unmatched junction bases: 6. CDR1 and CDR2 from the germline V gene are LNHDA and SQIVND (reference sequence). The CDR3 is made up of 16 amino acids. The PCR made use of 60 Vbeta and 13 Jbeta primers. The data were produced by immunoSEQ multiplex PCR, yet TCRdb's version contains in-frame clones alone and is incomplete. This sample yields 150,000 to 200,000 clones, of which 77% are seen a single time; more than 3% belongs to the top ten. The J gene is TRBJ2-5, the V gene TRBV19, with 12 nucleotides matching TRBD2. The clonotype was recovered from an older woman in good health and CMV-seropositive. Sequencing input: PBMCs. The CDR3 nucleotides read TGTGCCAGTAGTCGCCTAGCGGGAGGGCTTCAAGAGACCCAGTACTTC. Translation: CASSRLAGGLQETQYF.